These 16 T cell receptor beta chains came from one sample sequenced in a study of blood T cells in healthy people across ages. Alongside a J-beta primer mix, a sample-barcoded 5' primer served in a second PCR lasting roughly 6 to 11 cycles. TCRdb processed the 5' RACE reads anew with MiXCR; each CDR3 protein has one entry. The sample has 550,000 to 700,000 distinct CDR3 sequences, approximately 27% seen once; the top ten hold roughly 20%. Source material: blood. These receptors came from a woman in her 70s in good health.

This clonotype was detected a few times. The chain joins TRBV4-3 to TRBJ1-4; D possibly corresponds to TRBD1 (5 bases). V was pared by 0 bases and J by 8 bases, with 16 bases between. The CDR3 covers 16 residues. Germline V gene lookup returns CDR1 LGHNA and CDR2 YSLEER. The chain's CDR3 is CASSQDSSGVREKLFF. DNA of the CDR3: TGCGCCAGCAGCCAAGATTCGTCGGGGGTGCGGGAAAAACTGTTTTTT.

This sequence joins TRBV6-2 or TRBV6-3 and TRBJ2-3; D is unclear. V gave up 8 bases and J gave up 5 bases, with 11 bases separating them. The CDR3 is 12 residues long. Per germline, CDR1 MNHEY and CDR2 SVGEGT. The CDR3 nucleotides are TGTGCCAGCGGTACCAACATAGATACGCAGTATTTT. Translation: CASGTNIDTQYF.

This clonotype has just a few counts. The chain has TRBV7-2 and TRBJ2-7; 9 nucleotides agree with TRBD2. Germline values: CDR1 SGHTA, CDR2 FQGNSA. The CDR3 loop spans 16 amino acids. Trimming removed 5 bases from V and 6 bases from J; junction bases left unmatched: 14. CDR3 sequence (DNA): TGTGCCAGCAGCCTAGGCGGGGGGGCCGTGGGCGGCGAGCAGTACTTC. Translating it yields CASSLGGGAVGGEQYF.

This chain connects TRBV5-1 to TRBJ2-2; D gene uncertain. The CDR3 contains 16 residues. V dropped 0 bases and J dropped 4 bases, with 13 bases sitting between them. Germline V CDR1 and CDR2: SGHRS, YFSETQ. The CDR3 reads CASSLERLSATGELFF. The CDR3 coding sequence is TGCGCCAGCAGCTTGGAAAGGTTATCGGCCACCGGGGAGCTGTTTTTT.

This CDR3 is CAIREGASYEQYF. CDR3 sequence (DNA): TGTGCCATCAGGGAGGGGGCTTCCTACGAGCAGTACTTC. The chain uses TRBV10-3 and TRBJ2-7; D may be TRBD1 (7 bases). The CDR3 is made up of 13 amino acids. V shed 6 bases and J shed 1 base, with 10 bases lying between them. Germline V CDR1 and CDR2: ENHRY, SYGVKD.

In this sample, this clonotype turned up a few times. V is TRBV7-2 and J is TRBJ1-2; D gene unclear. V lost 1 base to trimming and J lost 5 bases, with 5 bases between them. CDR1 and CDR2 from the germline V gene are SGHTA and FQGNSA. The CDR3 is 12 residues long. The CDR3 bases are TGTGCCAGCAGCTTAGGCCAGTATGGCTACACCTTC. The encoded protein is CASSLGQYGYTF.

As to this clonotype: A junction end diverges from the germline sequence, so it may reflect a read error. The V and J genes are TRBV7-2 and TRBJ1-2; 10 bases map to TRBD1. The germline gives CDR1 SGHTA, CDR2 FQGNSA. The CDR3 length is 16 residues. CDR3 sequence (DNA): TGTGCCAGCAGCCGGGACCGGGACAGGGGATACTACGGCCACGCCTTC. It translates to CASSRDRDRGYYGHAF.

The CDR3 DNA reads as TGCGCCAGCAGCTTGGAGGCTGGGACGGCCTATGGCTACACCTTC. This codes for CASSLEAGTAYGYTF. The gene calls are TRBV5-1 and TRBJ1-2, with D possibly TRBD1 on 5 matching bases. The CDR3 has 15 residues. The V end lost 0 bases, the J end lost 4 bases, and 13 bases lay between the germline ends. The germline gives CDR1 SGHRS, CDR2 YFSETQ.

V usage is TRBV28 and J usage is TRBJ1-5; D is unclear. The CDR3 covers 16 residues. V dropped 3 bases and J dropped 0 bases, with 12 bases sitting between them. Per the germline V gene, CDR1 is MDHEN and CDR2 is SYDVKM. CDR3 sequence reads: CASSFMQSYSNQPQHF. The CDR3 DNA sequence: TGTGCCAGCAGTTTTATGCAGTCTTATAGCAATCAGCCCCAGCATTTT. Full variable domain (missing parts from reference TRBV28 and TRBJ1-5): DVKVTQSSRYLVKRTGEKVFLECVQDMDHENMFWYRQDPGLGLRLIYFSYDVKMKEKGDIPEGYSVSREKKERFSLILESASTNQTSMYLCASSFMQSYSNQPQHFGDGTRLSIL.

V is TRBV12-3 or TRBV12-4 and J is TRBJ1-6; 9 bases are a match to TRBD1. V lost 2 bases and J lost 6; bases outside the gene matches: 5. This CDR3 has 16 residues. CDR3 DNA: TGTGCCAGCAGTTTAAATTTGGGACAGGGTAATTCACCCCTCCACTTT. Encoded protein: CASSLNLGQGNSPLHF.

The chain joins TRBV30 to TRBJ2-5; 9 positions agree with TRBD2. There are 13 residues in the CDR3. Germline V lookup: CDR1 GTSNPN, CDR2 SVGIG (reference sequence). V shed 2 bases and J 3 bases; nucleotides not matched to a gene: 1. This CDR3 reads CAWSRLAEETQYF. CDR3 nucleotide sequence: TGTGCCTGGAGTCGACTAGCGGAAGAGACCCAGTACTTC.

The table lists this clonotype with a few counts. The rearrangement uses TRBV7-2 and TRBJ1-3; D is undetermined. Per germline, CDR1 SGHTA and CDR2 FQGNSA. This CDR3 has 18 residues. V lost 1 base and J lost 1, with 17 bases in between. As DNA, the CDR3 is TGTGCCAGCAGCTTAGGTCCAGCTTCCAGATTTTCTGGAAACACCATATATTTT. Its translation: CASSLGPASRFSGNTIYF.

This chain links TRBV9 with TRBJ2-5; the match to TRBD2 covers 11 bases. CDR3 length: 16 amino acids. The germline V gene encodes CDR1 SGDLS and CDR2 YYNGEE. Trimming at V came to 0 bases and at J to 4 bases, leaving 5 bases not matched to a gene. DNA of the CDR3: TGTGCCAGCAGCGTAGATAGCGGGGGGGCCGCAGAGACCCAGTACTTC. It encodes CASSVDSGGAAETQYF.

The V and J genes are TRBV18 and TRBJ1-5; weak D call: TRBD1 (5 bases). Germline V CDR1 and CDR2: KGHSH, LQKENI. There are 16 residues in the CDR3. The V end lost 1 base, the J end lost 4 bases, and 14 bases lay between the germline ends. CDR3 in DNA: TGTGCCAGCTCACCACAGGGGAAAGGCTCAAATCAGCCCCAGCATTTT. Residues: CASSPQGKGSNQPQHF.

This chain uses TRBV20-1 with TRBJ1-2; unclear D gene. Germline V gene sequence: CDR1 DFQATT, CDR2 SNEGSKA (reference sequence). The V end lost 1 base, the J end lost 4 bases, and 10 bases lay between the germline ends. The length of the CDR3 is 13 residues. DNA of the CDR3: TGCAGTGCTAGAGTAGGGCCCGGCTATGGCTACACCTTC. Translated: CSARVGPGYGYTF.

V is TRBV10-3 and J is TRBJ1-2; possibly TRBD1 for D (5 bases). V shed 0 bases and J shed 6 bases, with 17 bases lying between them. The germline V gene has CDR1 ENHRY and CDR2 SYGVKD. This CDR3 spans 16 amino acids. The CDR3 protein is CAISESSGQGGNGYTF. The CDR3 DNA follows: TGTGCCATCAGTGAGTCGAGTGGTCAGGGTGGAAATGGCTACACCTTC.